The entry that follows covers one T cell receptor (beta chain) sequence. The sample belongs to a study of T cells in Graves' hyperthyroidism and ophthalmopathy. TCR beta CDR3 regions were amplified from RNA transcripts. The study used the HTBI primer set for a first-round RT-PCR of the TCR CDR3. Using its own MiXCR run on the multiplex PCR reads, TCRdb lists one record per CDR3 protein. The table includes about 760,000 distinct CDR3 sequences, about a third detected once. The specimen was blood. The sequence was obtained from a woman between 40 and 55 years old with Graves' hyperthyroidism.

The CDR3 loop reads CASSLPTGPKTEAFF. The DNA for the CDR3 is TGTGCCAGCAGTTTACCGACAGGGCCGAAAACTGAAGCTTTCTTT. The chain is built from TRBV12-3 or TRBV12-4 and TRBJ1-1; 7 nucleotides align to TRBD1. Unmatched junction bases numbered 8, after V lost 2 bases and J lost 5 bases. The CDR3 has 15 residues.